This is a list of T cell receptor beta chains from one sample in a study of cytomegalovirus exposure and HLA in healthy donors. The table came from immunoSEQ multiplex PCR; TCRdb's copy has only in-frame clones and leaves some out. The sample lists approximately 88,000 clones, around 64% occurring once. The specimen was PBMCs. These receptors originate from a man aged 60 to 75 in good health and CMV-seronegative. Both conserved end residues are trimmed from each CDR3. Clone size, where shown, is once, few, many, or a class for clones that have expanded.

clone_size,v_call,j_call,cdr3_aa
-,TRBV27,TRBJ2-2,ASRSRTVSLTGELF
once,TRBV28,TRBJ2-1,ASSFLGTSGIPHEQF
few,TRBV4-1,TRBJ1-3,ASSPVGQGENTIY
-,TRBV4-2,TRBJ1-4,ASSQLQGADEKLF
-,TRBV7-3,TRBJ2-5,ASSLGAGGRETQY
-,TRBV28,TRBJ1-2,ASSLSTGANYGYT
-,TRBV11-3,TRBJ1-4,ASSLERDEKLF
-,TRBV7-9,TRBJ1-6,SSSLEGTPLH
once,TRBV10-3,TRBJ2-1,AISVDRGNNEQF
-,TRBV6-5,TRBJ2-7,ASSEEERNEQY
-,TRBV7-2,TRBJ1-5,ASSTGEFRPQH
-,TRBV30,TRBJ1-1,AWSAQRPVEAF
-,TRBV5-6,TRBJ1-1,ASSRGGGAGAEAF
few,TRBV28,TRBJ1-2,ASSPPPGADRGYGYT
-,TRBV12-5,TRBJ2-7,ASDYRDRGPYEQY
-,TRBV15,TRBJ2-1,ATYDPGSYNEQF
once,TRBV5-1,TRBJ2-5,ASSPGRQETQY
-,TRBV28,TRBJ1-6,ASSLPPTGGARSPLH
-,TRBV15,TRBJ1-1,ATSTVSGLEAF
-,TRBV2,TRBJ2-6,ASSRGSGANVLT
-,TRBV4-2,TRBJ1-6,ASSQRDGGNSPLH
-,TRBV6-6,TRBJ2-7,ASSYGLASGEQY
-,TRBV7-3,TRBJ2-3,ASSNEFRTDTQY
-,TRBV18,TRBJ2-5,ASSPRGDVETQY
few,TRBV6-1,TRBJ1-6,ASRQGSSYNSPLH
-,TRBV28,TRBJ1-3,ASSLFPAAGNTIY
-,TRBV5-1,TRBJ1-1,ASSYDHRGTEAF
-,TRBV7-9,TRBJ2-7,SSNPDSYEQY
-,TRBV7-6,TRBJ1-1,ASSIRQGAQNEAF
-,TRBV29-1,TRBJ1-3,SVDQTRSGNTIY
-,TRBV2,TRBJ2-4,ASWTSGLAKNIQY
-,TRBV6-5,TRBJ1-6,ASRDQGFNSPLH
few,TRBV6-1,TRBJ2-3,ASSEIWGGSTDTQY
few,TRBV4-3,TRBJ1-6,ASSQVIPSGSPLH
-,TRBV15,TRBJ1-2,ATSRERTPYGYT
once,TRBV14,TRBJ1-4,ASSQPGTGAKLF
-,TRBV30,TRBJ1-1,AWSTNRGSEAF
-,TRBV2,TRBJ2-3,ASSDERRGQY
-,TRBV4-2,TRBJ2-3,ASSQDGRGRTDTQY
-,TRBV19,TRBJ1-6,ASSIEVESPLH
-,TRBV5-5,TRBJ2-7,ASSLATGTYEQY
-,TRBV5-4,TRBJ2-3,ASSLGGSNADTQY
few,TRBV10-3,TRBJ2-2,AISGKGANTGELF
many,TRBV7-9,TRBJ2-7,ASSSSGGLYEQY
-,TRBV28,TRBJ1-4,ASSSSTGKLF
-,TRBV6-1,TRBJ1-2,ASSVRDRVNDGYT